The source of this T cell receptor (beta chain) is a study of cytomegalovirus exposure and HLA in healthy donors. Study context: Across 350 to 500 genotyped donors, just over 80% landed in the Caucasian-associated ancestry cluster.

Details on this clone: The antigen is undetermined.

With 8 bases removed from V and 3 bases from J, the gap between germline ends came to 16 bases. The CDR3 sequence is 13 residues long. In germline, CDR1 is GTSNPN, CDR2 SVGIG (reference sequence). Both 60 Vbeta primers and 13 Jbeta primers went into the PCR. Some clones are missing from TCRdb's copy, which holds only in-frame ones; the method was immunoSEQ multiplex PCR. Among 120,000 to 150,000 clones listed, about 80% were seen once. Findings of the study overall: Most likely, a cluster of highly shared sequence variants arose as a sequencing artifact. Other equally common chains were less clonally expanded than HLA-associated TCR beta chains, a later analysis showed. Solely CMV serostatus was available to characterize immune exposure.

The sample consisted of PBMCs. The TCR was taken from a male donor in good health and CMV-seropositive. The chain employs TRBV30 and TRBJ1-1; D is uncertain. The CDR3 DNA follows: TGTGCCAAAACAAACGGGGTTTACACTGAAGCTTTCTTT. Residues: CAKTNGVYTEAFF.